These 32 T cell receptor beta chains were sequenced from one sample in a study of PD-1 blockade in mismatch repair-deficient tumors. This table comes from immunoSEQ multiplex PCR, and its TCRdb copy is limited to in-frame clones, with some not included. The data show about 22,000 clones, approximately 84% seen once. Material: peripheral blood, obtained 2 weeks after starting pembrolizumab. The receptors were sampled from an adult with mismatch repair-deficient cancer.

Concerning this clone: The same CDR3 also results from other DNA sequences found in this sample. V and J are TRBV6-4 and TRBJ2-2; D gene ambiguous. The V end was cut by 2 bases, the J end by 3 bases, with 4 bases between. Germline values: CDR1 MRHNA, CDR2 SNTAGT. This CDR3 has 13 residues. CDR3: CASSDRDTGELFF. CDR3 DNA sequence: TGTGCCAGCAGTGACAGGGACACCGGGGAGCTGTTTTTT.

The DNA for the CDR3 is TGTGCCAGCAGCTTAGGGGGCAACTATGGCTACACCTTC. Its protein product is CASSLGGNYGYTF. The chain combines TRBV7-2 with TRBJ1-2; D perhaps matches TRBD1 (5 bases). Trimming removed 1 base at V and 2 bases at J, with 5 bases between. Germline V gene data show CDR1 as SGHTA and CDR2 as FQGNSA. CDR3 size: 13 residues.

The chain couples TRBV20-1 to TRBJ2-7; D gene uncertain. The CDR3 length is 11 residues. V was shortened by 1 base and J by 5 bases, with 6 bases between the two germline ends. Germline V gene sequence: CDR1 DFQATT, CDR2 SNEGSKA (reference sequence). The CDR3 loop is CSARVQNEQYF. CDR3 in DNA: TGCAGTGCTAGAGTTCAGAACGAGCAGTACTTC.

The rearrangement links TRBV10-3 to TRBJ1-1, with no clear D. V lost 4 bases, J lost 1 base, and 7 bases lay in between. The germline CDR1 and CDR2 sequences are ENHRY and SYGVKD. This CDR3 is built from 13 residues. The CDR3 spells CAISGSENTEAFF. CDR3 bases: TGTGCCATCAGTGGTTCAGAGAACACTGAAGCTTTCTTT.

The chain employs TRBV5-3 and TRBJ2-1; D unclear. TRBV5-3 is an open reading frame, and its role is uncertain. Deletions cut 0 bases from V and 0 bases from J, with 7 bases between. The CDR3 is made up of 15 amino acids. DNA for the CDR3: TGTGCCAGAAGCTTGGCATGGACCTCCTACAATGAGCAGTTCTTC. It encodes CARSLAWTSYNEQFF.

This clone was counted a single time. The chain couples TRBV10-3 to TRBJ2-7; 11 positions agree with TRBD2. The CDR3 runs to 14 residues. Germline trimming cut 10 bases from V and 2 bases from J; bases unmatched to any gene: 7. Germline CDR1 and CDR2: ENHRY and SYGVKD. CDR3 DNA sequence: TGTGCCACCAGACTAGCGGGAAGTCCCTACGAGCAGTACTTC. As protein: CATRLAGSPYEQYF.

In DNA form, the CDR3 reads TGTGCCAGCAGTCCGGGACTACTTGACGAGCAGTACTTC. This encodes CASSPGLLDEQYF. J is TRBJ2-7 and V is TRBV27; TRBD2 matches at 7 bases. J lost 5 bases, V lost 5 bases, and 6 bases had no gene match. The CDR3 runs to 13 residues. Germline V lookup: CDR1 MNHEY, CDR2 SMNVEV (reference sequence).

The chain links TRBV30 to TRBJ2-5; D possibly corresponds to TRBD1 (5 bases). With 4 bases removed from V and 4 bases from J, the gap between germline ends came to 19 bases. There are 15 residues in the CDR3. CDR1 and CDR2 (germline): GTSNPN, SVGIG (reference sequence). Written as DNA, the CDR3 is TGTGCCTGGAATAATCACGCGCAGGGCAGAGAGACCCAGTACTTC. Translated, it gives CAWNNHAQGRETQYF.

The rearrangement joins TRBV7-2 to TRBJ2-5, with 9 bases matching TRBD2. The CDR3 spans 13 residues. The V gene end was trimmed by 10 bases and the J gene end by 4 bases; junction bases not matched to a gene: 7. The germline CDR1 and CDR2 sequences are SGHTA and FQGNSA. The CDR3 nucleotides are TGTGCCACATCGGGGACTAGCCTAGAGACCCAGTACTTC. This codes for CATSGTSLETQYF. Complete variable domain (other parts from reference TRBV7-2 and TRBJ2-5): GAGVSQSPSNKVTEKGKDVELRCDPISGHTALYWYRQSLGQGLEFLIYFQGNSAPDKSGLPSDRFSAERTGGSVSTLTIQRTQQEDSAVYLCATSGTSLETQYFGPGTRLLVL.

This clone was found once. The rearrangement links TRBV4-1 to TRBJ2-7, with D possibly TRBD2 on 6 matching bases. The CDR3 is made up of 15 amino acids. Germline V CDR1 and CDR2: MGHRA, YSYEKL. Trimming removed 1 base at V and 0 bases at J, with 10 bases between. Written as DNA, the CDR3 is TGCGCCAGCAGCCAAGGGGGAGGCGGCTCCTACGAGCAGTACTTC. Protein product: CASSQGGGGSYEQYF.

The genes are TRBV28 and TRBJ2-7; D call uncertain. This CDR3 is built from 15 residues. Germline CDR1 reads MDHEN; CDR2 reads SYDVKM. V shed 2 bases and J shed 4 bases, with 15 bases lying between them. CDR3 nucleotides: TGTGCCAGCAGTTTAGTTTTCGGGCGTAAATACGAGCAGTACTTC. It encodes CASSLVFGRKYEQYF.

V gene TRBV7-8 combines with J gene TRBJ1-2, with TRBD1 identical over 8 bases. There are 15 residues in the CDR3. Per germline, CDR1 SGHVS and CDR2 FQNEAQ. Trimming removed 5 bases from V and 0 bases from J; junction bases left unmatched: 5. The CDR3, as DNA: TGTGCCAGCAGCACCGGGACAGGACCTAACTATGGCTACACCTTC. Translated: CASSTGTGPNYGYTF.

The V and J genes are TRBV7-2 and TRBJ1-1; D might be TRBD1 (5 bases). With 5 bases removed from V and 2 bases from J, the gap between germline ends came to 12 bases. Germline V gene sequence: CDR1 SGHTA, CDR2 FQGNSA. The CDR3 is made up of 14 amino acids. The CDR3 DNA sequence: TGTGCCAGCAGCGTCAGGGTGGGAAACACTGAAGCTTTCTTT. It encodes CASSVRVGNTEAFF.

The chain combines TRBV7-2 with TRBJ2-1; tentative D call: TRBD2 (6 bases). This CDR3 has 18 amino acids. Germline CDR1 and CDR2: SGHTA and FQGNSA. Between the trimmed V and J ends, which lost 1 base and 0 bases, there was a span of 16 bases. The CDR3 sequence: CASSLELAAAFSYNEQFF. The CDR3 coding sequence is TGTGCCAGCAGCTTAGAATTAGCGGCAGCTTTCTCCTACAATGAGCAGTTCTTC.

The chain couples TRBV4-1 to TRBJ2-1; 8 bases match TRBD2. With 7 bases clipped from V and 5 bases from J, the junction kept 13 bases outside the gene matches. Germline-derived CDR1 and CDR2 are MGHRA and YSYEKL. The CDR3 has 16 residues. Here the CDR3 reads CASNRASGSYNNEQFF. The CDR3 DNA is TGCGCCAGCAACCGAGCGAGCGGGAGTTACAACAATGAGCAGTTCTTC.

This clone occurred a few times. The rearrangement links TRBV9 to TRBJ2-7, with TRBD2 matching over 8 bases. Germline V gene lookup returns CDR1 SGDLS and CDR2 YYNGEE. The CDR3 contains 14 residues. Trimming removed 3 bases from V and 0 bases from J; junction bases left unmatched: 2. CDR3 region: CASSAGTSSYEQYF. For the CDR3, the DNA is TGTGCCAGCAGCGCCGGGACTAGCTCCTACGAGCAGTACTTC.

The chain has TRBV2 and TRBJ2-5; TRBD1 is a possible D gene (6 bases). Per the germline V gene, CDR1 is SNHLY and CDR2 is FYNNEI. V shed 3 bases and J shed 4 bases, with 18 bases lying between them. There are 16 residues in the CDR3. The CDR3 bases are TGTGCCAGCAGTGACCCAACCGACAGGCTGGGAGAGACCCAGTACTTC. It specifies CASSDPTDRLGETQYF. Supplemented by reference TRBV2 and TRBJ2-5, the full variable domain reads EPEVTQTPSHQVTQMGQEVILRCVPISNHLYFYWYRQILGQKVEFLVSFYNNEISEKSEIFDDQFSVERPDGSNFTLKIRSTKLEDSAMYFCASSDPTDRLGETQYFGPGTRLLVL.

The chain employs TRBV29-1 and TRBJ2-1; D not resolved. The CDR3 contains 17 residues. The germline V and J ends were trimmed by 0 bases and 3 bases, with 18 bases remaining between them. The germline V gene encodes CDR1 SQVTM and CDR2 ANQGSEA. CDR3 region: CSVEDPTATTVYNEQFF. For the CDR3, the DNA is TGCAGCGTTGAAGATCCTACCGCTACGACCGTCTACAATGAGCAGTTCTTC.

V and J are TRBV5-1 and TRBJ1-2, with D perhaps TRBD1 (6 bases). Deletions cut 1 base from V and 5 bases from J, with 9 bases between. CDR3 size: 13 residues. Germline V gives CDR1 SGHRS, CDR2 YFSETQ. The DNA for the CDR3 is TGCGCCAGCAGCTTGTCCCAGGGGTATGGCTACACCTTC. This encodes CASSLSQGYGYTF.

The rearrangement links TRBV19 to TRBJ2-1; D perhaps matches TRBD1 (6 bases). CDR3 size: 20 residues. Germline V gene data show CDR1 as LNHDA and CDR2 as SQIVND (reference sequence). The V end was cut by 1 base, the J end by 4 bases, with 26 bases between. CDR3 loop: CASSIGPLPDRWDRYNEQFF. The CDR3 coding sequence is TGTGCCAGTAGTATAGGCCCTCTACCAGACAGGTGGGACCGGTACAATGAGCAGTTCTTC.

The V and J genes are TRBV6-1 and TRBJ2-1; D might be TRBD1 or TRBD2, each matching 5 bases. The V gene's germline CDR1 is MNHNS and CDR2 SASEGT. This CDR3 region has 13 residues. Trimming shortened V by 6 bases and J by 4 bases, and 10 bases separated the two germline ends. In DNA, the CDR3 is TGTGCCAGCAGACTCAGGGAGTACAATGAGCAGTTCTTC. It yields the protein CASRLREYNEQFF.

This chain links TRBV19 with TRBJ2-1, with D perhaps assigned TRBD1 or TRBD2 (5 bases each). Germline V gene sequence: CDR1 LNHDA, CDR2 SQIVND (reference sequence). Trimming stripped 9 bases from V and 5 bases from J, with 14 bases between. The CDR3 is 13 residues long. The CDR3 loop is CARGRTTNNEQFF. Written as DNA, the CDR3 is TGTGCCAGGGGACGGACCACAAACAATGAGCAGTTCTTC.

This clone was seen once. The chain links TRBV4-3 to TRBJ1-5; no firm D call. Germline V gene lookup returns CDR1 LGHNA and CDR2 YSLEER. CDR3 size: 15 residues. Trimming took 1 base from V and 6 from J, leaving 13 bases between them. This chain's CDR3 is CASSQGIAKPQPQHF. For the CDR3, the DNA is TGCGCCAGCAGCCAAGGAATAGCGAAGCCTCAGCCCCAGCATTTT.

CDR3 in amino acids: CASSRGSGYGYTF. The CDR3 bases are TGCGCCAGCAGTAGAGGCTCGGGTTATGGCTACACCTTC. The chain combines TRBV4-1 with TRBJ1-2; D remains ambiguous. Germline CDR1 MGHRA, CDR2 YSYEKL. V was pared by 6 bases and J by 5 bases, with 13 bases between. This CDR3 comprises 13 residues.

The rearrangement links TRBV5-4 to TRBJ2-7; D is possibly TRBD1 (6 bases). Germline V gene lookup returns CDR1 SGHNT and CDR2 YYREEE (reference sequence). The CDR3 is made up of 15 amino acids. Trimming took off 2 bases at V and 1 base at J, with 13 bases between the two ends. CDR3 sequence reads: CASSLMGAQSYEQYF. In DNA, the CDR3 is TGTGCCAGCAGCTTAATGGGGGCGCAGTCCTACGAGCAGTACTTC.

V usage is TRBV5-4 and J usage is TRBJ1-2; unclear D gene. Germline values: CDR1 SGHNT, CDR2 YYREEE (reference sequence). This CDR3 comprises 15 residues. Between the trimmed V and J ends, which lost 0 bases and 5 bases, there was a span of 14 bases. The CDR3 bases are TGTGCCAGCAGCTTGGGGAAGGGTCGATGGTATGGCTACACCTTC. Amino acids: CASSLGKGRWYGYTF.

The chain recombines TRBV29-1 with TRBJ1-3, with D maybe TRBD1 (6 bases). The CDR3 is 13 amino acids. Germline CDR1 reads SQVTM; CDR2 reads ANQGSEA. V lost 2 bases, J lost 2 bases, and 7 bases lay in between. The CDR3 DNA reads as TGCAGCGTTGAAAGGGGGGCTGGAAACACCATATATTTT. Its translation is CSVERGAGNTIYF.

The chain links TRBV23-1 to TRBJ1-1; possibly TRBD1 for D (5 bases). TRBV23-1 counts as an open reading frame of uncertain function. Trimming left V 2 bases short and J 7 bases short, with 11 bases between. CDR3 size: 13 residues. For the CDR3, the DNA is TGCGCCAGCAGTCAAGCCGGGACTGTTGAAGCTTTCTTT. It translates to CASSQAGTVEAFF.

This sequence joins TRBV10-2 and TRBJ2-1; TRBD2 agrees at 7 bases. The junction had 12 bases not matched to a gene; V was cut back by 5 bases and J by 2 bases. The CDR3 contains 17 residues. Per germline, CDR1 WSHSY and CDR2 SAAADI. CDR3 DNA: TGCGCCAGCAGTAAATTCGTGGGGGGAGGGACCTACAATGAGCAGTTCTTC. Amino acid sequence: CASSKFVGGGTYNEQFF.

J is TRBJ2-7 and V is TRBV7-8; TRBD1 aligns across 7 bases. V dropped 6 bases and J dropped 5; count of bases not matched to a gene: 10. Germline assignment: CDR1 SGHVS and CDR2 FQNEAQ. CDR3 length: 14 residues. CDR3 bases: TGTGCCAGCAGACGAGGACAGGTTACCGACGAGCAGTACTTC. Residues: CASRRGQVTDEQYF.

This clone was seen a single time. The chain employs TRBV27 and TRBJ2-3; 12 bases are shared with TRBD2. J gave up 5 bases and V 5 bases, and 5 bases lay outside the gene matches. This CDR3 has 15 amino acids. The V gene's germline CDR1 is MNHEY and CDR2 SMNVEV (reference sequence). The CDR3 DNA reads TGTGCCAGCAGTGGCTCGACTAGCGGGAGAGATACGCAGTATTTT. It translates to CASSGSTSGRDTQYF.

The CDR3 reads CASLTPGQGTYEQYF. The DNA for the CDR3 is TGTGCCAGTTTGACTCCGGGACAGGGGACCTACGAGCAGTACTTC. This chain links TRBV2 with TRBJ2-7; the match to TRBD1 covers 10 bases. The trim removed 9 bases at V and 2 bases at J, leaving 10 bases unmatched. The germline V gene has CDR1 SNHLY and CDR2 FYNNEI. The CDR3 is 15 residues long.